The 3 T cell receptor beta chains presented below share a single source sample, sequenced in a study of T cells in Graves' hyperthyroidism and ophthalmopathy. Amplified TCR beta CDR3 regions came from RNA transcripts. With the HTBI primer set, the TCR CDR3 went through a first round of RT-PCR. TCRdb fed the multiplex PCR reads into MiXCR, producing one record per CDR3 protein. The data show about 520,000 distinct CDR3 sequences, around 24% seen once. Sequenced input: blood. These receptors were obtained from a woman in her twenties or thirties with Graves' ophthalmopathy.

CDR3 sequence: CASSEYPSTGTAGYTF. Written as DNA, the CDR3 is TGTGCCAGCAGTGAATATCCCTCCACCGGGACAGCTGGCTACACCTTC. V and J are TRBV25-1 and TRBJ1-2; 7 positions agree with TRBD1. Germline loops: CDR1 MGHDK, CDR2 SYGVNS. The CDR3 runs 16 residues. With 0 bases clipped from V and 7 bases from J, the junction kept 11 bases outside the gene matches.

The chain recombines TRBV30 with TRBJ1-2, with 7 nucleotides matching TRBD1. CDR3 length: 12 amino acids. Per the germline V gene, CDR1 is GTSNPN and CDR2 is SVGIG (reference sequence). Trimming removed 4 bases from V and 8 bases from J; junction bases left unmatched: 7. The CDR3 here is CAWTRQGHGYTF. The CDR3, as DNA: TGTGCCTGGACGAGACAGGGACACGGCTACACCTTC.

The chain uses TRBV9 and TRBJ1-1; perhaps TRBD1 as D (6 bases). The germline V gene encodes CDR1 SGDLS and CDR2 YYNGEE. This CDR3 contains 17 residues. V was pared by 2 bases and J by 0 bases, with 17 bases between. CDR3 sequence: CASSVTTDRNMNTEAFF. CDR3 sequence (DNA): TGTGCCAGCAGCGTCACGACCGACAGGAACATGAACACTGAAGCTTTCTTT.